This TCR beta chain was identified during a study of blood T cell repertoires in COVID-19. About the research overall: The study drew acute and convalescent COVID-19 samples from the United States, Italy and Spain.

Sequenced by immunoSEQ multiplex PCR; TCRdb stores in-frame clones only, minus some. The sample lists under 250,000 clones, roughly nine tenths seen once, with under 7.5% in the top ten. The sample consisted of peripheral blood. The receptor was derived from a man in his 60s who had recovered from COVID-19.

CDR3 sequence: CASSYSSGSGANVLTF. The CDR3 nucleotides are TGTGCCAGCAGTTACTCTTCCGGCTCTGGGGCCAACGTCCTGACTTTC. The J gene is TRBJ2-6, the V gene TRBV6-5; D gene unclear. V lost 0 bases and J 0 bases, leaving 6 bases between the germline ends. This CDR3 contains 16 residues. CDR1 and CDR2 (germline): MNHEY, SVGAGI.